This TCR beta chain was recorded in a study of control samples from healthy donors and cancer patients. V shed 2 bases, J shed 6 bases, and the junction held 8 bases outside the gene matches. CDR3 size: 17 residues. Germline CDR1 is MNHNS and CDR2 is SASEGT. Assay used: immunoSEQ multiplex PCR; TCRdb lists only in-frame clones, some missing. The sample holds roughly 120,000 clones, 88% seen once. This TCR was sampled from a woman in her seventies in good health. The sequenced sample was blood. The rearrangement joins TRBV6-1 to TRBJ1-6, with 9 bases identical to TRBD1. The CDR3 region is CASSEWTGVAGNSPLHF. CDR3 nucleotide sequence: TGTGCCAGCAGTGAATGGACAGGGGTGGCTGGTAATTCACCCCTCCACTTT.